Presented here are 30 T cell receptor beta chains from one specimen sequenced in a study of prognosis after radiotherapy for stage I lung cancer. Amplification of TCR beta CDR3 from genomic DNA used two-round multiplex PCR. TRBV and TRBJ genes each had their own specific primers in first-round PCR. MiXCR was run by TCRdb on the multiplex PCR reads, yielding one entry per CDR3 protein. The table has 15,000 to 20,000 distinct CDR3 sequences, about 46% seen once; the top ten hold 30% to 35%. The sequenced sample was PBMCs, obtained before or after stereotactic body radiation therapy (not recorded which). Receptors were obtained from a donor aged 50 or older with non-small cell lung cancer.

The chain employs TRBV18 and TRBJ2-1; D remains unclear. V dropped 1 base and J dropped 5 bases, with 12 bases sitting between them. The CDR3 has 15 amino acids. In germline, CDR1 is KGHSH, CDR2 LQKENI. DNA of the CDR3: TGTGCCAGCTCACCACAGAGCGCGTTAGACAATGAGCAGTTCTTC. Protein: CASSPQSALDNEQFF.

The rearrangement links TRBV6-1 to TRBJ2-7, with D maybe TRBD2 (6 bases). The germline V gene encodes CDR1 MNHNS and CDR2 SASEGT. CDR3 length: 11 amino acids. Trimming pared 6 bases from V and 6 bases from J, leaving 9 bases between. CDR3 sequence: CASSRESEQYF. In DNA form, the CDR3 reads TGTGCCAGCAGCCGGGAGAGCGAGCAGTACTTC.

Notes on this clonotype: An end of the junction does not agree with germline; a read error may underlie this. The rearrangement joins TRBV7-3 to TRBJ2-2, with TRBD2 identical over 8 bases. This CDR3 comprises 15 residues. The germline CDR1 and CDR2 sequences are SGHTA and FQGTGA. The CDR3 is CASSQAGAGTRELFF. As DNA, the CDR3 is TGCGCCAGCAGCCAAGCGGGAGCGGGCACCCGGGAGCTGTTTTTT.

By share, this clonotype counts as medium-sized (0.01 to 0.1%). The V gene is TRBV6-1, the J gene TRBJ1-2; possible D gene TRBD1, 6 bases. V was trimmed by 2 bases and J by 6 bases, leaving 10 bases between them. Germline CDR1 MNHNS, CDR2 SASEGT. There are 13 residues in the CDR3. The CDR3 here is CASSEWYRDGYTF. CDR3 nucleotides: TGTGCCAGCAGTGAATGGTACAGGGATGGCTACACCTTC.

The chain uses TRBV19 and TRBJ2-3; TRBD2 agrees at 12 bases. CDR3 length: 14 residues. Germline CDR1 and CDR2: LNHDA and SQIVND (reference sequence). The V segment lost 7 bases and the J segment 4 bases; nucleotides outside the gene matches: 3. The CDR3 DNA follows: TGTGCCAGTATGACTAGCGGGAGCGCAGATACGCAGTATTTT. Encoded protein: CASMTSGSADTQYF.

The chain combines TRBV27 with TRBJ2-7; no definite D call. CDR3 length equals 14 residues. The germline V and J ends were trimmed by 8 bases and 4 bases, with 18 bases remaining between them. Germline V gene sequence: CDR1 MNHEY, CDR2 SMNVEV (reference sequence). The DNA of the CDR3 is TGTGCCAGCTGGCAAATAGGCGGAAAATACGAGCAGTACTTC. Residues: CASWQIGGKYEQYF.

This clonotype appeared many times. V gene TRBV28 combines with J gene TRBJ1-2, with TRBD1 identical over 7 bases. The CDR3 has 12 amino acids. In germline, CDR1 is MDHEN, CDR2 SYDVKM. The V and J ends lost 9 bases and 2 bases, in that order; junction bases with no gene match: 3. The CDR3 DNA follows: TGTGCCAGTCAACAGGGGAACTATGGCTACACCTTC. The encoded protein is CASQQGNYGYTF.

This clonotype appeared many times. The genes are TRBV20-1 and TRBJ1-5, with 8 bases aligning to TRBD1. The CDR3 spans 14 residues. Germline trimming cut 3 bases from V and 7 bases from J; bases unmatched to any gene: 8. CDR1 and CDR2 from the germline V gene are DFQATT and SNEGSKA (reference sequence). The CDR3 coding sequence is TGCAGTGCTAGCAGGACAGGGATATCGCAGCCCCAGCATTTT. It is translated as CSASRTGISQPQHF.

To note about this clonotype: The likely explanation is a read error, given a far larger clone one base away. The chain is built from TRBV6-2 or TRBV6-3 and TRBJ1-1; D remains ambiguous. CDR1 and CDR2 (germline): MNHEY, SVGEGT. Trimming took 5 bases from V and 11 from J, leaving 18 bases between them. The CDR3 has 13 amino acids. The DNA of the CDR3 is TGTGCCAGCAGTGAAACCCTGCAGGTGCGTGCTTTCTTT. This gives the protein CASSETLQVRAFF.

This chain links TRBV6-2 or TRBV6-3 with TRBJ1-6; no reliable D call. V was trimmed by 2 bases and J by 9 bases, leaving 11 bases between them. The length of the CDR3 is 14 residues. Germline V gene data show CDR1 as MNHEY and CDR2 as SVGEGT. CDR3 amino acids: CASSYGVSVSPLHF. CDR3 coding DNA: TGTGCCAGCAGTTACGGGGTATCGGTTTCACCCCTCCACTTT.

The chain is built from TRBV25-1 and TRBJ1-5; possibly TRBD1 for D (6 bases). V gave up 6 bases and J gave up 5 bases, with 11 bases separating them. The germline V gene encodes CDR1 MGHDK and CDR2 SYGVNS. This CDR3 has 13 amino acids. The CDR3 region has the DNA TGTGCCAGCAGGGGGGGCGGACATCAGCCCCAGCATTTT. It specifies CASRGGGHQPQHF.

This chain uses TRBV30 with TRBJ2-7, with 9 bases aligning to TRBD1. Germline assignment: CDR1 GTSNPN and CDR2 SVGIG (reference sequence). With V trimmed by 1 base and J by 6 bases, 4 bases remained unmatched. The CDR3 consists of 13 residues. CDR3 sequence: CAWSALTGGEQYF. The CDR3 bases are TGTGCCTGGAGTGCACTGACAGGGGGCGAGCAGTACTTC.

The gene calls are TRBV12-3 or TRBV12-4 and TRBJ2-2; 11 positions match TRBD2. Trimming cost V 6 bases and J 8 bases; bases outside gene matches: 8. The CDR3 covers 15 residues. This chain's CDR3 is CASRLAGVLVGELFF. In nucleotides, the CDR3 is TGTGCCAGCAGACTAGCGGGAGTCCTGGTAGGGGAGCTGTTTTTT.

In its sample, this clonotype was seen many times. V usage is TRBV2 and J usage is TRBJ1-5, with TRBD1 matching over 7 bases. Germline CDR1 SNHLY, CDR2 FYNNEI. This CDR3 contains 15 residues. With V trimmed by 3 bases and J by 1 base, 3 bases remained unmatched. The CDR3 here is CASSDGGQSNQPQHF. DNA of the CDR3: TGTGCCAGCAGTGACGGGGGACAGAGCAATCAGCCCCAGCATTTT.

This clonotype was detected many times. It may be a read error: a sequence one base away is much more abundant. The rearrangement uses TRBV6-5 and TRBJ2-2, with D perhaps matching TRBD2 (5 bases). V gave up 4 bases and J gave up 3 bases, with 12 bases separating them. Per germline, CDR1 MNHEY and CDR2 SVGAGI. CDR3 length: 15 amino acids. Written as DNA, the CDR3 is TGTGCCAGCAGTTCCAGAGCGGCAGACACCGGGGAGCTGTTTTTT. It yields the protein CASSSRAADTGELFF.

With respect to this clonotype: An end of the junction differs from the germline gene, which may be a read error. This rearrangement joins TRBV7-9 to TRBJ2-2; a possible D gene is TRBD2 (5 bases). CDR1 and CDR2 from the germline V gene are SEHNR and FQNEAQ (reference sequence). The CDR3 extends over 13 amino acids. As DNA, the CDR3 is TGTGCCATCAGCTTAGGTGATACCGGGGAGCTTTTTTTT. The encoded protein is CAISLGDTGELFF.

This clonotype was seen repeatedly, ten times or more. The CDR3 region is CASSLDRGEIQYF. The CDR3 nucleotides are TGTGCCAGCAGCCTCGACCGCGGGGAGATTCAGTACTTC. J is TRBJ2-4 and V is TRBV12-3 or TRBV12-4; tentatively, D is TRBD2 (6 bases). Trimming shortened V by 6 bases and J by 10 bases, and 16 bases separated the two germline ends. The CDR3 contains 13 residues.

In this sample, this clonotype turned up many times. This chain links TRBV5-1 with TRBJ1-4; possibly TRBD1 for D (5 bases). The germline CDR1 and CDR2 sequences are SGHRS and YFSETQ. The CDR3 extends over 14 amino acids. V was pared by 2 bases and J by 5 bases, with 10 bases between. The CDR3 loop is CASSFGADNEKLFF. DNA of the CDR3: TGCGCCAGCAGCTTTGGGGCAGACAATGAAAAACTGTTTTTT.

To note about this clonotype: A read error is the likely source, as a far larger clone sits one nucleotide away. The chain is built from TRBV6-8 and TRBJ1-2; no clear D. The CDR3 is made up of 12 amino acids. Germline loops: CDR1 MNHGY, CDR2 SAAAGT. This chain's CDR3 is CARSYPTSGYTF. The CDR3 DNA reads as TGTGCCAGAAGTTACCCTACTTCTGGCTACACCTTC.

The CDR3 nucleotides are TGTGCCAGCACCAAGACAGGGGGCGCGGACGGGGAGCTGTTTTTT. Its protein is CASTKTGGADGELFF. The V gene is TRBV11-2, the J gene TRBJ2-2; 10 positions agree with TRBD1. The V gene's germline CDR1 is SGHAT and CDR2 FQNNGV. The CDR3 is 15 amino acids. V lost 7 bases to trimming and J lost 7 bases; unmatched junction nucleotides: 9.

As regards this clonotype: A junction boundary mismatches the germline segment, possibly from a read error. This chain joins TRBV6-1 and TRBJ2-2; D may be TRBD1 or TRBD2 (5 bases each). The CDR3 consists of 14 residues. Germline V gene sequence: CDR1 MNHNS, CDR2 SASEGT. The CDR3, as DNA: TGTGCCAGCAGTGCATGGGACGACACCGGGGAACTGTTTTTT. This gives the protein CASSAWDDTGELFF.

By share, this clonotype ranks as medium-sized. This rearrangement joins TRBV28 to TRBJ2-7; the D is unclear. Germline CDR1 and CDR2: MDHEN and SYDVKM. This CDR3 region has 12 residues. V dropped 2 bases and J dropped 2 bases, with 4 bases sitting between them. The CDR3 is CASSLAPYEQYF. For the CDR3, the DNA is TGTGCCAGCAGTTTAGCGCCCTACGAGCAGTACTTC.

In this sample, this clonotype turned up many times. J is TRBJ2-5 and V is TRBV5-1; TRBD2 matches 7 bases. This CDR3 is built from 17 residues. Germline trimming cut 0 bases from V and 4 bases from J; bases unmatched to any gene: 12. The germline V gene has CDR1 SGHRS and CDR2 YFSETQ. Here the CDR3 reads CASSLELASGKGETQYF. The CDR3 DNA reads as TGCGCCAGCAGCTTGGAGTTGGCTAGCGGAAAGGGAGAGACCCAGTACTTC.

The rearrangement uses TRBV20-1 and TRBJ2-7; TRBD2 matches at 11 bases. After removal of 5 bases from V and 5 bases from J, the junction contained 5 bases not matched to a gene. CDR1 DFQATT and CDR2 SNEGSKA come from the germline V gene (reference sequence). CDR3 length equals 13 residues. For the CDR3, the DNA is TGCAGTGCTTTTAGCGGGAGGGCCGACGAGCAGTACTTC. Its translation is CSAFSGRADEQYF.

As concerns this clonotype: It may be a read error: a sequence one base away is much more abundant. The chain links TRBV12-3 or TRBV12-4 to TRBJ2-5, with D possibly TRBD2 on 6 matching bases. The CDR3 sequence is 12 residues long. Trimming removed 7 bases at V and 4 bases at J, with 10 bases between. The CDR3 bases are TGTGCCAGCATTTTCGGGAGAGAGACCCAGTACTTC. Protein: CASIFGRETQYF.

This clonotype is classed as large (0.1 to 1%). The chain employs TRBV2 and TRBJ1-2; 11 bases fit TRBD1. With 4 bases clipped from V and 7 bases from J, the junction kept 8 bases outside the gene matches. This CDR3 has 15 amino acids. Germline CDR1 SNHLY, CDR2 FYNNEI. The CDR3 loop is CASSVGPGQGGGYTF. DNA of the CDR3: TGTGCCAGCAGTGTGGGACCGGGACAGGGGGGTGGCTACACCTTC.

This clonotype has at least ten counts. The gene calls are TRBV20-1 and TRBJ2-3, with TRBD2 identical over 9 bases. Germline trimming cut 5 bases from V and 5 bases from J; bases unmatched to any gene: 8. The CDR3 is 14 amino acids. Germline CDR1 and CDR2: DFQATT and SNEGSKA (reference sequence). CDR3 nucleotides: TGCAGTGCTCGAGGGCGGGAGGGCGTAGATACGCAGTATTTT. Its translation is CSARGREGVDTQYF.

This clonotype ranks as medium-sized (0.01 to 0.1%). The rearrangement links TRBV11-2 to TRBJ2-7; the match to TRBD2 covers 15 bases. J gave up 0 bases and V 3 bases, and 6 bases lay outside the gene matches. Per the germline V gene, CDR1 is SGHAT and CDR2 is FQNNGV. This CDR3 comprises 18 residues. The CDR3 is CASSFSTGLAGGSYEQYF. CDR3 DNA sequence: TGTGCCAGCAGCTTCTCCACGGGACTAGCGGGAGGCTCCTACGAGCAGTACTTC.

This clonotype was detected ten times or more. The chain employs TRBV28 and TRBJ2-7; D not certain. The CDR3 loop spans 10 amino acids. Germline loops: CDR1 MDHEN, CDR2 SYDVKM. Trimming cost V 8 bases and J 4 bases, with 6 bases left between them. The CDR3 spells CASGQYEQYF. In DNA form, the CDR3 reads TGTGCCAGCGGGCAATACGAGCAGTACTTC.

J is TRBJ2-7 and V is TRBV27; 9 nucleotides match TRBD2. V lost 5 bases and J lost 2; bases outside the gene matches: 4. The germline CDR1 and CDR2 sequences are MNHEY and SMNVEV (reference sequence). This CDR3 has 14 residues. In DNA, the CDR3 is TGTGCCAGCAGTCCGGGACTAGCAGCCTACGAGCAGTACTTC. Protein sequence: CASSPGLAAYEQYF.